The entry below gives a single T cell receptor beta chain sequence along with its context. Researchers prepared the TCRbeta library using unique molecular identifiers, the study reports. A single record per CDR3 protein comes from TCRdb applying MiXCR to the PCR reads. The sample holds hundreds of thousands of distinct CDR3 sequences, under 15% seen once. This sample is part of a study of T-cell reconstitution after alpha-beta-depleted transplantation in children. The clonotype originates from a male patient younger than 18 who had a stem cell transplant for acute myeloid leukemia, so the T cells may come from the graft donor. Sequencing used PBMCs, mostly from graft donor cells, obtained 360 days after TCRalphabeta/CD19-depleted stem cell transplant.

This CDR3 is CASSSGPWSYNEQFF. Written as DNA, the CDR3 is TGTGCCAGCAGCTCTGGGCCATGGTCCTACAATGAGCAGTTCTTC. The chain carries TRBV11-1 and TRBJ2-1; D is undetermined. There are 15 residues in the CDR3. With 4 bases removed from V and 1 base from J, the gap between germline ends came to 11 bases. Germline assignment: CDR1 SGHAT and CDR2 FQDESV (reference sequence).